This T cell receptor beta chain appears in the sequencing data of a study of blood T cell repertoires in COVID-19. Per the authors' pipeline: Amplification from reference gene primers served as the basis for estimated nucleated cell counts. Here immunoSEQ multiplex PCR was the method, and the copy in TCRdb shows in-frame clones only, minus some. V and J calls and clone size are given by that table; D and trimming were obtained from the DNA. The data contain about 120,000 clones, roughly 80% of them singletons. Germline V gene sequence: CDR1 MRHNA, CDR2 SNTAGT. The CDR3 loop spans 13 amino acids. Trimming left V 5 bases short and J 1 base short, with 8 bases between.

This chain joins TRBV6-4 and TRBJ1-1, with no clear D. This sequence was found in a man aged 60 to 69 with acute or convalescent COVID-19. The sequenced sample consisted of peripheral blood. The CDR3 DNA reads as TGTGCCAGCAGTATGGAGGGGAACACTGAAGCTTTCTTT. Translated: CASSMEGNTEAFF.